The 6 T cell receptor beta chains reported below all come from one sample, sequenced in a study of blood T cell repertoires in COVID-19 (TCRdb year 2020). The protocol used for the library was the immunoSEQ multiplex PCR assay. Entries here come from immuneACCESS through TCRdb and include only in-frame sequences with V and J called. Some clones fail to appear in such tables; in the studies checked, an unresolved V gene covers under half of the shortfall, and the cause of the remainder is unknown. Present in this sample are more than 95,000 clones, 89% of which were seen just once. The ten largest clones capture 3.5% of the sample. The sequenced sample was peripheral blood. All receptors come from an older woman with acute or convalescent COVID-19.

The V and J genes are TRBV10-2 and TRBJ2-3; 9 bases are a match to TRBD2. This CDR3 region has 15 residues. V lost 5 bases, J lost 2 bases, and 5 bases stayed unmatched. In germline, CDR1 is WSHSY, CDR2 SAAADI. The CDR3 nucleotides are TGCGCCAGCAGTAAGGGACTAGCTATCACAGATACGCAGTATTTT. The encoded protein is CASSKGLAITDTQYF.

This rearrangement joins TRBV10-1 to TRBJ2-2; a weak D match, TRBD1 (6 bases). Germline V gene data show CDR1 as WNHNN and CDR2 as SYGVQD (reference sequence). There are 14 residues in the CDR3. The V and J ends lost 3 bases and 1 base respectively, with 6 bases between them. Written as DNA, the CDR3 is TGCGCCAGCAGTGAACAGGGGAACACCGGGGAGCTGTTTTTT. It translates to CASSEQGNTGELFF.

The genes are TRBV10-3 and TRBJ1-2; D gene ambiguous. CDR1 is ENHRY, CDR2 SYGVKD, per germline. Deletions cut 0 bases from V and 1 base from J, with 9 bases between. The CDR3 loop spans 15 amino acids. The CDR3: CAISESAGVNYGYTF. CDR3 sequence (DNA): TGTGCCATCAGTGAGTCGGCGGGAGTTAACTATGGCTACACCTTC.

The CDR3, as DNA: TGTGCCAGCAGTTTGTTCAGGACAGGCTACAATGAGCAGTTCTTC. Translation: CASSLFRTGYNEQFF. This sequence joins TRBV28 and TRBJ2-1, with 7 bases matching TRBD1. Germline loops: CDR1 MDHEN, CDR2 SYDVKM. V was pared by 3 bases and J by 3 bases, with 5 bases of the junction left unmatched. The CDR3 is made up of 15 amino acids.

V and J are TRBV19 and TRBJ1-4, with 9 bases fitting TRBD1. The CDR3 sequence is 13 residues long. CDR1 and CDR2 from the germline V gene are LNHDA and SQIVND (reference sequence). The J segment lost 8 bases and the V segment lost 9 bases, leaving 7 bases of the junction unmatched. In DNA, the CDR3 is TGTGCCAGCCAACAGGGGGCGCGGGAAAAACTGTTTTTT. Amino acid sequence: CASQQGAREKLFF.

V and J are TRBV2 and TRBJ2-5; no clear D gene. V gave up 10 bases and J gave up 3 bases, with 3 bases separating them. Germline-derived CDR1 and CDR2 are SNHLY and FYNNEI. The CDR3 extends over 9 amino acids. CDR3 sequence reads: CATKETQYF. The CDR3 nucleotides are TGTGCCACCAAAGAGACCCAGTACTTC. Complete variable domain (other parts from reference TRBV2 and TRBJ2-5): EPEVTQTPSHQVTQMGQEVILRCVPISNHLYFYWYRQILGQKVEFLVSFYNNEISEKSEIFDDQFSVERPDGSNFTLKIRSTKLEDSAMYFCATKETQYFGPGTRLLVL.